This TCR beta chain comes out of a study of T cells of healthy individuals. This CDR3 has 13 residues. Germline CDR1 MNHEY, CDR2 SVGEGT. With 2 bases clipped from V and 6 bases from J, the junction kept 4 bases outside the gene matches. This clonotype has ten or more counts. MiXCR, run by TCRdb on the 5' RACE reads, gives a single entry per CDR3 protein. The sample carries 41,000 or so distinct CDR3 sequences, approximately 4.5% recorded once. This rearrangement joins TRBV6-2 or TRBV6-3 to TRBJ2-7; 7 bases fit TRBD1. This receptor was obtained from a human donor in good health. CDR3 protein: CASSYNRGGEQYF. The CDR3 DNA is TGTGCCAGCAGTTACAACAGGGGCGGCGAGCAGTACTTC.